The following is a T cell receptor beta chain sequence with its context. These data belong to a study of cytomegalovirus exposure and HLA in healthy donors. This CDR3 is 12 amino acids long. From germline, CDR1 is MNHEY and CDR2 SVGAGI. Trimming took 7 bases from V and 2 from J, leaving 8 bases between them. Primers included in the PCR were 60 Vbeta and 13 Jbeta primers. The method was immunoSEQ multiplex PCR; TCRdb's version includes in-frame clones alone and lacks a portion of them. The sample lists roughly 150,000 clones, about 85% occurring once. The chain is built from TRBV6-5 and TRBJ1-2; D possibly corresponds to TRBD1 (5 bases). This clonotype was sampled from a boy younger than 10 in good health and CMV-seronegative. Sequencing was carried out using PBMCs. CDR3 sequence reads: CASNSGNYGYTF. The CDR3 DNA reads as TGTGCCAGCAACTCAGGGAACTATGGCTACACCTTC.